Detailed here is one TCR beta chain. Its antigen is undetermined. V lost 7 bases and J 7 bases, leaving 14 bases between the germline ends. The V gene's germline CDR1 is MNHEY and CDR2 SVGEGT. This CDR3 spans 12 amino acids. This entry comes from a study of Graves' ophthalmopathy and Graves' hyperthyroidism. The study, taken as a whole, reports: Ophthalmopathy cases were distinguished from stable hyperthyroidism by a 13-signature model, reaching about 91% sensitivity and roughly 81% specificity. Also, most clonotypes expanded in the thyroid above 0.001 frequency appeared in blood.

Moderate-to-severe activity, CAS ≥3, NOSPECS ≥4 and duration under 3 months were recorded for donors with ophthalmopathy. Patients were excluded if they had other autoimmune diseases or uncontrolled infections, and likewise if pregnancy or lactation applied. Beta-chain TCR CDR3 regions were amplified from RNA transcripts. First-round RT-PCR used HTBI primers; second-round multiplex PCR followed. Each CDR3 protein gets one entry after TCRdb re-called the multiplex PCR reads with MiXCR. The data show approximately 210,000 distinct CDR3 sequences, roughly 29% seen once. Sequenced input: peripheral blood. This receptor was obtained from a man in his fifties with Graves' ophthalmopathy. The chain recombines TRBV6-2 or TRBV6-3 with TRBJ2-7, with TRBD2 as a possible D gene (5 bases). The CDR3 region has the DNA TGTGCCAGCAATCAGCGGCTGCGGGAGCAGTACTTC. It specifies CASNQRLREQYF.